The subject of this entry is one T cell receptor beta chain. V lost 2 bases, J lost 0 bases, and 13 bases lay in between. The CDR3 covers 16 residues. CDR1 and CDR2 (germline): SGHRS, YFSETQ. The sample comes from a study of T cells of healthy individuals. Using its own MiXCR run on the 5' RACE reads, TCRdb lists one record per CDR3 protein. In the table there are 85,000 to 100,000 distinct CDR3 sequences, roughly 18% of which are singletons. The chain carries TRBV5-1 and TRBJ2-3; D is unresolved. This TCR derives from a human donor in good health. The chain's CDR3 is CASSFSGLESTDTQYF. The CDR3 DNA follows: TGCGCCAGCAGCTTCAGTGGGTTAGAAAGCACAGATACGCAGTATTTT.